This TCR beta chain was recovered during a study of technical replicates of blood from a few donors (dated by TCRdb to 2015 to 2018). About this clone itself: This clone's antigen is unknown. One base away there is no much larger clone; base qualities are not given.

Receptors were amplified or captured by the immunoSEQ multiplex PCR assay. Here the immuneACCESS table is served through TCRdb, limited to in-frame sequences with V and J called. Missing clones are a known gap in these copies; in checked studies unresolved V genes cover under half, and the rest lacks a known reason. This sample comprises 55,000 to 75,000 clones, about 95% of them detected only once. The top ten constitute about 2.9% of the sample. Via the germline V gene, CDR1 is SGHDT and CDR2 YYEEEE. Between the V and J ends, shortened by 1 base and 0 bases respectively, the junction contains 8 bases. From the cysteine up to the phenylalanine, the CDR3 has a length of 15 residues. Only CDR3 DNA remains: 45 bases, in frame from the first base.

The sequence is built from TRBV5-6 and TRBJ1-5; the D gene identity is not certain. The sample comprised PBMCs. The source is a human donor in good health. Some clones in this sample may be carry-over from other donors' samples. The DNA sequence is as follows: TGTGCCAGCAGCTTGATCGGGGTTAGCAATCAGCCCCAGCATTTT. Its coded protein is CASSLIGVSNQPQHF. The CDR3 plus the reference TRBV5-6 and TRBJ1-5 genes for the other parts give the full variable domain: DAGVTQSPTHLIKTRGQQVTLRCSPKSGHDTVSWYQQALGQGPQFIFQYYEEEERQRGNFPDRFSGHQFPNYSSELNVNALLLGDSALYLCASSLIGVSNQPQHFGDGTRLSIL.